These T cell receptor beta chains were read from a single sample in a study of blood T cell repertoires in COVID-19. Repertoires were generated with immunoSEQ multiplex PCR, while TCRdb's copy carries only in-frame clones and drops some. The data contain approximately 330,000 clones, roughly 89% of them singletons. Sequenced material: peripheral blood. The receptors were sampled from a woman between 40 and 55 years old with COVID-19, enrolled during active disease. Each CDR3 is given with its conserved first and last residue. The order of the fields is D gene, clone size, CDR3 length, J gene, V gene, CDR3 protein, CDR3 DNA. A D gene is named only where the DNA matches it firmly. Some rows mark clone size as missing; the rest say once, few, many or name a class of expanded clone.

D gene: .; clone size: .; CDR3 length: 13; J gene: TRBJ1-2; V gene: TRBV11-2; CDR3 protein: CASSADRGPFYTF; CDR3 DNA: TGTGCCAGCAGCGCGGACAGAGGACCCTTCTACACCTTC
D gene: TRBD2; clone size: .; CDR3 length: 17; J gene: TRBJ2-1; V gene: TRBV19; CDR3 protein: CASSIDGTSGISNEQFF; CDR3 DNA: TGTGCCAGTAGTATAGATGGGACTAGCGGGATCTCCAATGAGCAGTTCTTC
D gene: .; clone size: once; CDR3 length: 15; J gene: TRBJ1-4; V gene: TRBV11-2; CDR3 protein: CASSFAGGKEEKLFF; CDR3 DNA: TGTGCCAGCAGCTTTGCGGGGGGGAAGGAGGAAAAACTGTTTTTT
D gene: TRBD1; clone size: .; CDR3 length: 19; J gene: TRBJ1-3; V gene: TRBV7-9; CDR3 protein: CASSSPRPKDRDPGNTIYF; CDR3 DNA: TGTGCCAGCAGCTCCCCTCGCCCAAAGGACAGGGACCCTGGAAACACCATATATTTT
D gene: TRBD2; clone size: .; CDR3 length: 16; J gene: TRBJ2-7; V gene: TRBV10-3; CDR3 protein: CAISWTSGRTSYEQYF; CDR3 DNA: TGTGCCATCAGTTGGACTAGCGGGAGGACGTCCTACGAGCAGTACTTC
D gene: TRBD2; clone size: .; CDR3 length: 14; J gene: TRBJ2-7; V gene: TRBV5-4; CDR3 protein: CASSLAGGSYEQYF; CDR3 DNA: TGTGCCAGCAGCCTAGCGGGAGGCTCCTACGAGCAGTACTTC
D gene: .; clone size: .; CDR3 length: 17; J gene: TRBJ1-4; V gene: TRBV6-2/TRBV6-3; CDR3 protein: CASSEVQGKRLNEKLFF; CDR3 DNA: TGTGCCAGCAGTGAGGTTCAGGGAAAGAGGCTAAATGAAAAACTGTTTTTT
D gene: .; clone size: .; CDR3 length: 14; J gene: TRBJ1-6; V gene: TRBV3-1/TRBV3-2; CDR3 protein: CASSPSHRDSPLHF; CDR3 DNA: TGTGCCAGCAGCCCGAGCCACAGGGATTCACCCCTCCACTTT
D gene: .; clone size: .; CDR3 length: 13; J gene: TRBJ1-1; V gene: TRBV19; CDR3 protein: CASSISGEVWAFF; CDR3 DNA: TGTGCCAGTAGTATTAGTGGCGAGGTTTGGGCTTTCTTT
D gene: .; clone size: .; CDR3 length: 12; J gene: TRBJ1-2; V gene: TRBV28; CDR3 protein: CASSLRNYGYTF; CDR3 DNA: TGTGCCAGCAGTTTGCGGAACTATGGCTACACCTTC
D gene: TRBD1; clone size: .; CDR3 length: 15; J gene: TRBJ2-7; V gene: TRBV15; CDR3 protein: CATSRGTGIAYEQYF; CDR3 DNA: TGTGCCACCAGCAGAGGGACAGGGATAGCCTACGAGCAGTACTTC
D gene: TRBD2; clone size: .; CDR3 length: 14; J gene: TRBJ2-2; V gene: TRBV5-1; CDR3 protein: CASSPGGGTGELFF; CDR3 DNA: TGCGCCAGCAGCCCGGGCGGGGGCACCGGGGAGCTGTTTTTT
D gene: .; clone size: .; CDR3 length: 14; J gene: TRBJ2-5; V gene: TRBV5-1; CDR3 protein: CASSTGGVVETQYF; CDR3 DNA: TGCGCCAGCAGCACAGGGGGGGTTGTAGAGACCCAGTACTTC
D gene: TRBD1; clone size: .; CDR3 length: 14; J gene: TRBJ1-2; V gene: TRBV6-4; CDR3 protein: CASRPGTGFWGYTF; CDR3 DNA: TGTGCCAGCAGACCCGGGACAGGGTTTTGGGGCTACACCTTC
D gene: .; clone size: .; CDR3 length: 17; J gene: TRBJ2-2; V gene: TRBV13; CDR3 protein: CASSLLSSLRGTGELFF; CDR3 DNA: TGTGCCAGCAGCTTACTCTCTTCTTTAAGGGGCACCGGGGAGCTGTTTTTT
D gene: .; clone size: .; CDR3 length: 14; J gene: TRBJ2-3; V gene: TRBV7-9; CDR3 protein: CATTLRQSTDTQYF; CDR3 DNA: TGTGCCACAACTTTGAGGCAGAGCACAGATACGCAGTATTTT
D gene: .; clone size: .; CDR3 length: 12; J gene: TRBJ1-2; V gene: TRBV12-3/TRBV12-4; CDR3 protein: CASSAGAYGYTF; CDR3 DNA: TGTGCCAGCAGTGCAGGGGCTTATGGCTACACCTTC
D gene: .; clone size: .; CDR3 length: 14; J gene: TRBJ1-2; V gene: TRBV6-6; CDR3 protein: CASTTWEGSGGYTF; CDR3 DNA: TGTGCCAGCACCACTTGGGAGGGCTCGGGTGGCTACACCTTC
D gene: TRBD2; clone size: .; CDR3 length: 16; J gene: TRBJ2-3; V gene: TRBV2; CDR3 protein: CASVTSGGRGGDTQYF; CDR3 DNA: TGTGCCAGCGTGACTAGCGGGGGCCGGGGTGGAGATACGCAGTATTTT
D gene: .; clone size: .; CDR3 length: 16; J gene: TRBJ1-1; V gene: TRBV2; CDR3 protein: CASSEQDNSLNTEAFF; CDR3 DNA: TGTGCCAGCAGTGAACAGGACAACTCCCTGAACACTGAAGCTTTCTTT
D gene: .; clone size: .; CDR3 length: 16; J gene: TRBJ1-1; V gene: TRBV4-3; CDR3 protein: CASSQDFRQMNTEAFF; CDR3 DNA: TGCGCCAGCAGCCAAGATTTCCGCCAGATGAACACTGAAGCTTTCTTT
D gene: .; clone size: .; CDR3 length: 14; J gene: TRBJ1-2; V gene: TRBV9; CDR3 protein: CASSVGETSYGYTF; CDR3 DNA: TGTGCCAGCAGCGTAGGGGAGACCTCCTATGGCTACACCTTC
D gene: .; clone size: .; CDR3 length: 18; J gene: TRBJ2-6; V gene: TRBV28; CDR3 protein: CASSFHGTPNGGANVLTF; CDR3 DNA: TGTGCCAGCAGTTTCCACGGGACTCCGAATGGAGGGGCCAACGTCCTGACTTTC
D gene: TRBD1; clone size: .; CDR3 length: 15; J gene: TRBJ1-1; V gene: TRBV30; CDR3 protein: CASILGQGKNTEAFF; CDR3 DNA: TGTGCCTCTATACTAGGACAGGGAAAGAACACTGAAGCTTTCTTT
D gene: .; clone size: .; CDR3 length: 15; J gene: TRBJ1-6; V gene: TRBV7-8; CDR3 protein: CASSLALAYNSPLHF; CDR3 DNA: TGTGCCAGCAGCTTAGCGCTGGCTTATAATTCACCCCTCCACTTT
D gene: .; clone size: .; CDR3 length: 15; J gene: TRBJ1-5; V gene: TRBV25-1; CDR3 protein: CASSPGSRNNQPQHF; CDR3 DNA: TGTGCCAGCAGTCCCGGGAGTCGCAACAATCAGCCCCAGCATTTT
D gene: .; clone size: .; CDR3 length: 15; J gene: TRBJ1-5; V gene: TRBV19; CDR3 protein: CASSIDPGFRQPQHF; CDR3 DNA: TGTGCCAGTAGTATAGATCCGGGGTTTCGCCAGCCCCAGCATTTT
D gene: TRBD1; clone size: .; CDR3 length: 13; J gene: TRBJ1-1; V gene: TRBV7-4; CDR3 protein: CASNLDRGPLAFF; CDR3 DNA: TGTGCCAGCAACCTCGACAGGGGGCCTTTGGCTTTCTTT
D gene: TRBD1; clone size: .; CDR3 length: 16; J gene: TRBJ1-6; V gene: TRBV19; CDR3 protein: CASTSRGGQGGSPLHF; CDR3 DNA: TGTGCCAGTACCTCGAGGGGGGGACAGGGGGGATCACCCCTCCACTTT
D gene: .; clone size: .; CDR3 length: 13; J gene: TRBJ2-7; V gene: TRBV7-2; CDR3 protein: CASSLNHQDEQYF; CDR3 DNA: TGTGCCAGCAGCCTAAACCACCAGGACGAGCAGTACTTC
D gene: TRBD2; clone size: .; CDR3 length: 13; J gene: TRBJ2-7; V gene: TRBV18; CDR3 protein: CASHRSGSDEQYF; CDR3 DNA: TGTGCCAGCCACAGAAGCGGGAGCGACGAGCAGTACTTC
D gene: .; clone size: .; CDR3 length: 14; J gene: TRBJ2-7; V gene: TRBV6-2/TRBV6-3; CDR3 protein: CASSYTLAIYEQYF; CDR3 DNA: TGTGCCAGCAGTTACACACTAGCTATCTACGAGCAGTACTTC
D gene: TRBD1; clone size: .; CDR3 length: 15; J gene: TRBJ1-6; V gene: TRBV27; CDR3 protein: CASRDRGRRDSPLHF; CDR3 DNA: TGTGCCAGCAGAGACAGGGGGCGGCGGGATTCACCCCTCCACTTT
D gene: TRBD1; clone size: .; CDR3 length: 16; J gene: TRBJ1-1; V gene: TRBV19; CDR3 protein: CASSIGQGAEVPEAFF; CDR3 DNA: TGTGCCAGTAGTATCGGACAGGGGGCGGAGGTGCCCGAAGCTTTCTTT